This T cell receptor (beta chain) was documented in a study of cytomegalovirus exposure and HLA in healthy donors. The study ran its PCR with 60 Vbeta and 13 Jbeta primers. Assay used: immunoSEQ multiplex PCR; TCRdb lists only in-frame clones, some missing. Counted here are around 95,000 clones, about four fifths occurring once; the ten biggest clones make up approximately 3.7%. As regards this clone: Its target is unknown.

The CDR3 runs 13 residues. Germline trimming cut 7 bases from V and 2 bases from J; bases unmatched to any gene: 5. In germline, CDR1 is MDHEN, CDR2 SYDVKM. Study results and caveats: Associated with cytomegalovirus, according to the listing, were approximately 160 TCR beta chains. Among CMV-associated TCR beta chains, most appeared HLA-restricted in a later analysis. Testing in vitro showed a few CMV-associated chains specific for CMV antigens.

The donors comprised healthy bone marrow donors. This receptor was taken from a female donor in good health and CMV-seropositive. The chain combines TRBV28 with TRBJ2-7; 7 bases line up with TRBD2. The specimen sequenced was PBMCs. The DNA for the CDR3 is TGTGCCAGCAAACCGAGCGGGACCTACGAGCAGTACTTC. Its translation: CASKPSGTYEQYF.